This TCR beta chain was observed in a study of blood T cell repertoires in COVID-19. Across the whole study: Samples taken during acute and convalescent COVID-19 were collected in the United States, Italy and Spain.

Clones were read by immunoSEQ multiplex PCR, and TCRdb kept only the in-frame ones, dropping some. There are 100,000 or so clones in the sample; roughly 92% occur only once, and 1.5% to 2.5% lies in the top ten. This CDR3 has 16 residues. V lost 0 bases to trimming and J lost 4 bases, with 15 bases between them. Germline V gives CDR1 MGHRA, CDR2 YSYEKL. This rearrangement joins TRBV4-1 to TRBJ1-2; D remains ambiguous. The clonotype was recovered from a woman aged 45-59 years with COVID-19, enrolled during active disease. Sequencing was performed on peripheral blood. The CDR3 DNA sequence: TGCGCCAGCAGCCAAGAAAGCATGAACGGACTCTATGGCTACACCTTC. This encodes CASSQESMNGLYGYTF.